Presented here are 27 T cell receptor beta chains from one specimen sequenced in a study of blood T cells in healthy people across ages. A second PCR, run for about 7 to 11 cycles, used a sample-barcoded 5' primer plus a J-beta primer mix. TCRdb reprocessed the 5' RACE reads via MiXCR and lists one record per CDR3 protein. The sample has some 710,000 distinct CDR3 sequences, 46% seen once. The material sequenced was blood. All receptors come from an elderly man in good health.

About this clonotype itself: At one of its ends the junction is not consistent with the germline gene, which may arise from a read error. This rearrangement joins TRBV6-2 or TRBV6-3 to TRBJ1-1, with D possibly matching TRBD1 (5 bases). The CDR3 extends over 16 amino acids. Per the germline V gene, CDR1 is MNHEY and CDR2 is SVGEGT. The DNA of the CDR3 is TGTGCCAGCGGTTACTCATTGGGGCCTCAGAACACTGAAGCTTTCTTT. Amino acid sequence: CASGYSLGPQNTEAFF.

This chain links TRBV29-1 with TRBJ1-2, with unresolved D. The CDR3 consists of 14 residues. Germline CDR1 SQVTM, CDR2 ANQGSEA. V lost 4 bases and J 7 bases, leaving 19 bases between the germline ends. CDR3 protein: CSVGGRWVSGGYTF. In DNA, the CDR3 is TGCAGCGTTGGCGGAAGGTGGGTCAGTGGTGGCTACACCTTC.

This clonotype was seen only a few times. CDR3 sequence: CASSLVGTSGSISYEQYF. CDR3 bases: TGTGCCAGCAGCTTGGTTGGGACTAGCGGGAGTATCTCCTACGAGCAGTACTTC. This chain connects TRBV5-5 to TRBJ2-7; TRBD2 agrees at 14 bases. Per germline, CDR1 SGHKS and CDR2 YYEKEE (reference sequence). The V gene end was trimmed by 0 bases and the J gene end by 0 bases; junction bases not matched to a gene: 5. This CDR3 is 18 amino acids long.

The chain links TRBV28 to TRBJ1-6; 7 bases fit TRBD1. Losses at the gene ends were 3 bases for V and 7 bases for J; bases not matched to a gene: 9. CDR3 length: 16 residues. In germline, CDR1 is MDHEN, CDR2 SYDVKM. The CDR3 protein is CASSFRAEGGNSPLHF. The CDR3 DNA reads TGTGCCAGCAGTTTCCGCGCTGAAGGGGGCAATTCACCCCTCCACTTT. Variable domain in full (rest from reference TRBV28 and TRBJ1-6): DVKVTQSSRYLVKRTGEKVFLECVQDMDHENMFWYRQDPGLGLRLIYFSYDVKMKEKGDIPEGYSVSREKKERFSLILESASTNQTSMYLCASSFRAEGGNSPLHFGNGTRLTVT.

This clonotype appeared a few times. The V gene is TRBV2, the J gene TRBJ2-7; D is ambiguous. V gave up 7 bases and J gave up 7 bases, with 11 bases separating them. The CDR3 runs to 11 residues. Looked up from germline, CDR1 is SNHLY and CDR2 is FYNNEI. The CDR3 reads CASMSKREQYF. The CDR3 DNA reads TGTGCCAGCATGAGCAAACGGGAGCAGTACTTC.

The chain employs TRBV5-1 and TRBJ1-2, with D unclear. The CDR3 length is 13 residues. Germline loops: CDR1 SGHRS, CDR2 YFSETQ. With 0 bases removed from V and 7 bases from J, the gap between germline ends came to 10 bases. CDR3 protein: CASSLVATGGYTF. The CDR3 DNA is TGCGCCAGCAGCTTGGTGGCGACTGGTGGCTACACCTTC.

V usage is TRBV20-1 and J usage is TRBJ2-7, with D uncertain. This CDR3 spans 12 amino acids. From germline, CDR1 is DFQATT and CDR2 SNEGSKA (reference sequence). Trimming removed 8 bases at V and 5 bases at J, with 16 bases between. CDR3 protein: CSTSQTADEQYF. The DNA for the CDR3 is TGCAGTACGTCACAGACTGCGGACGAGCAGTACTTC.

V is TRBV3-1 and J is TRBJ1-2; D is undetermined. Deletions cut 1 base from V and 0 bases from J, with 6 bases between. The CDR3 length is 14 residues. Germline CDR1 reads LGHDT; CDR2 reads YNNKEL (reference sequence). The CDR3, as DNA: TGTGCCAGCAGCCAAGGCAGCGCTAACTATGGCTACACCTTC. Protein product: CASSQGSANYGYTF. The full variable domain, its missing parts supplied by reference TRBV3-1 and TRBJ1-2, is DTAVSQTPKYLVTQMGNDKSIKCEQNLGHDTMYWYKQDSKKFLKIMFSYNNKELIINETVPNRFSPKSPDKAHLNLHINSLELGDSAVYFCASSQGSANYGYTFGSGTRLTVV.

This clonotype has just a few counts. The rearrangement links TRBV7-6 to TRBJ2-1; 9 positions agree with TRBD2. The CDR3 runs to 16 residues. J gave up 8 bases and V 3 bases, and 11 bases lay outside the gene matches. The germline gives CDR1 SGHVS, CDR2 FNYEAQ. CDR3 protein: CASSLAGGRALDEQFF. DNA for the CDR3: TGTGCCAGCAGCTTGGCAGGCGGGAGGGCCTTGGATGAGCAGTTCTTC.

The chain employs TRBV7-3 and TRBJ2-5; D may be TRBD2 (5 bases). The DNA end lines up better with TRBJ2-7; the J call may be wrong. The CDR3 loop spans 15 amino acids. The germline V gene has CDR1 SGHTA and CDR2 FQGTGA. The CDR3 protein is CASSLGVSGIYEQYF. CDR3 DNA: TGTGCCAGCAGCTTAGGCGTTTCCGGGATCTACGAGCAGTACTTC.

This clonotype was detected only a few times. This sequence joins TRBV20-1 and TRBJ2-3; D is unclear. The germline CDR1 and CDR2 sequences are DFQATT and SNEGSKA (reference sequence). The CDR3 covers 16 residues. The V end was cut by 0 bases, the J end by 4 bases, with 17 bases between. CDR3 sequence (DNA): TGCAGTGCTAGAGATCGTAAACCTTCTGCCCCAGATACGCAGTATTTT. Translating it yields CSARDRKPSAPDTQYF.

On this clonotype itself: A much larger clone differs from this one at a single base, so this may be a read error. The chain couples TRBV7-2 to TRBJ2-7; 10 bases map to TRBD1. The V and J ends lost 4 bases and 7 bases, in that order; junction bases with no gene match: 10. The CDR3 spans 15 residues. From germline, CDR1 is SGHTA and CDR2 FQGNSA. CDR3 sequence (DNA): TGTGCCAGCAGCTCGGACAGGGGGGTCTACAATGAGCAGTACTTC. Protein product: CASSSDRGVYNEQYF.

This clonotype was picked up one time. The rearrangement uses TRBV29-1 and TRBJ2-4; 11 nucleotides agree with TRBD1. Germline values: CDR1 SQVTM, CDR2 ANQGSEA. The CDR3 is 13 amino acids. Trimming removed 7 bases from V and 13 bases from J; junction bases left unmatched: 12. CDR3 residues: CSGRTGGGSAQYF. In DNA form, the CDR3 reads TGCAGCGGGAGGACAGGGGGCGGAAGCGCCCAGTACTTC.

This clonotype was picked up many times. The chain joins TRBV20-1 to TRBJ2-3; 11 bases are a match to TRBD2. The CDR3 consists of 13 residues. V lost 5 bases to trimming and J lost 4 bases; unmatched junction nucleotides: 2. Germline CDR1 reads DFQATT; CDR2 reads SNEGSKA (reference sequence). The CDR3 DNA reads TGCAGTGCTGGACTAGCGGGTGCAGATACGCAGTATTTT. Protein: CSAGLAGADTQYF.

At least ten counts were recorded for this clonotype. This chain uses TRBV29-1 with TRBJ2-1; 9 bases agree with TRBD1. CDR1 and CDR2 (germline): SQVTM, ANQGSEA. The CDR3 is 13 residues long. CDR3: CIGRDRVYNEQFF. CDR3 nucleotides: TGCATCGGGCGGGACAGGGTATACAATGAGCAGTTCTTC.

This sequence joins TRBV10-2 and TRBJ2-1; a possible D gene is TRBD2 (7 bases). The germline V gene has CDR1 WSHSY and CDR2 SAAADI. There are 20 residues in the CDR3. V was trimmed by 6 bases and J by 2 bases, leaving 29 bases between them. The CDR3 DNA follows: TGCGCCAGCAGGGACGCACGAATCCTAGTGGGGGGGCAAACCTACAATGAGCAGTTCTTC. Translated, it gives CASRDARILVGGQTYNEQFF.

The rearrangement links TRBV7-2 to TRBJ1-2, with 7 bases lining up with TRBD1. CDR1 is SGHTA and CDR2 is FQGNSA in the germline V gene. CDR3 length: 16 amino acids. Germline trimming cut 3 bases from V and 2 bases from J; bases unmatched to any gene: 9. The CDR3 reads CASSFRAGGLNYGYTF. The DNA for the CDR3 is TGTGCCAGCAGCTTTAGGGCAGGGGGTCTAAACTATGGCTACACCTTC.

This clonotype was observed at least ten times. The chain links TRBV12-3 or TRBV12-4 to TRBJ2-7; TRBD2 might be the D (5 bases). V lost 5 bases to trimming and J lost 6 bases, with 14 bases between them. The CDR3 runs 13 residues. The CDR3 nucleotides read TGTGCCAGCAGTGCCTCAGGAGGACGCGAGCAGTACTTC. Its protein product is CASSASGGREQYF.

This clonotype has more than one count but fewer than ten. The rearrangement links TRBV29-1 to TRBJ2-7; maybe TRBD1 (6 bases). In germline, CDR1 is SQVTM, CDR2 ANQGSEA. The CDR3 covers 11 residues. Deletions cut 4 bases from V and 5 bases from J, with 9 bases between. CDR3 region: CSVGQANEQYF. The CDR3 DNA reads as TGCAGCGTTGGACAGGCCAACGAGCAGTACTTC.

The chain links TRBV10-3 to TRBJ2-3; maybe TRBD1 (5 bases). CDR1 and CDR2 from the germline V gene are ENHRY and SYGVKD. This CDR3 is built from 12 residues. Trimming stripped 8 bases from V and 2 bases from J, with 8 bases between. CDR3 region: CAILDNTDTQYF. The CDR3 nucleotides read TGTGCCATCCTGGACAACACAGATACGCAGTATTTT.

This clonotype was detected only a few times. The CDR3, as DNA: TGTGCCAGCAGCTTAGATTGGAGGGAAGGGGCTCGAGAGCAGTACTTC. It encodes CASSLDWREGAREQYF. The chain carries TRBV11-2 and TRBJ2-7, with a possible D match to TRBD2 (6 bases). Germline V gene data show CDR1 as SGHAT and CDR2 as FQNNGV. The CDR3 length is 16 residues. Trimming shortened V by 0 bases and J by 7 bases, and 19 bases separated the two germline ends. Using reference TRBV11-2 and TRBJ2-7 for the parts outside the CDR3, the full variable domain is EAGVAQSPRYKIIEKRQSVAFWCNPISGHATLYWYQQILGQGPKLLIQFQNNGVVDDSQLPKDRFSAERLKGVDSTLKIQPAKLEDSAVYLCASSLDWREGAREQYFGPGTRLTVT.

This rearrangement joins TRBV5-1 to TRBJ1-3; 9 bases fit TRBD1. The CDR3 sequence is 13 residues long. From germline, CDR1 is SGHRS and CDR2 YFSETQ. Unmatched junction bases numbered 4, after V lost 4 bases and J lost 8 bases. CDR3 loop: CASSPGQGDTIYF. In DNA form, the CDR3 reads TGCGCCAGCAGCCCGGGACAGGGAGACACCATATATTTT.

This clonotype was picked up many times. The chain joins TRBV5-1 to TRBJ2-4; D possibly corresponds to TRBD2 (7 bases). This CDR3 spans 13 amino acids. V gave up 4 bases and J gave up 5 bases, with 10 bases separating them. Germline lookup yields CDR1 SGHRS and CDR2 YFSETQ. In DNA form, the CDR3 reads TGCGCCAGCAGCGGCGGGGGCGAAAACATTCAGTACTTC. Translated, it gives CASSGGGENIQYF.

This chain connects TRBV3-1 to TRBJ2-5; D tentatively fits TRBD1 or TRBD2 (5 bases each). The germline V gene has CDR1 LGHDT and CDR2 YNNKEL (reference sequence). Trimming stripped 5 bases from V and 2 bases from J, with 12 bases between. This CDR3 is built from 14 residues. In DNA, the CDR3 is TGTGCCAGCAGCTCCCGGGACGGACAAGAGACCCAGTACTTC. It translates to CASSSRDGQETQYF.

This sequence joins TRBV20-1 and TRBJ2-2, with D perhaps matching TRBD2 (5 bases). This CDR3 comprises 12 residues. The germline V gene encodes CDR1 DFQATT and CDR2 SNEGSKA (reference sequence). V was pared by 6 bases and J by 4 bases, with 9 bases between. CDR3 sequence (DNA): TGCAGTGCCCCCGGGATCACCGGGGAGCTGTTTTTT. Translated: CSAPGITGELFF.

The J gene is TRBJ2-5, the V gene TRBV6-5, with TRBD2 matching over 8 bases. Trimming took 8 bases from V and 11 from J; bases not matched to a gene: 13. CDR3 length: 13 amino acids. The germline V gene encodes CDR1 MNHEY and CDR2 SVGAGI. CDR3 sequence: CASRLQREKEQYF. The CDR3 nucleotides read TGTGCCAGCCGCCTCCAGCGGGAGAAGGAGCAGTACTTC.

This clonotype was recorded many times. CDR3 nucleotide sequence: TGTGCCAGCAGCTTTTGGGGCTCTGGGGCCAACGTCCTGACTTTC. It encodes CASSFWGSGANVLTF. The gene calls are TRBV7-2 and TRBJ2-6, with no clear D. Germline-derived CDR1 and CDR2 are SGHTA and FQGNSA. The CDR3 length is 15 residues. Trimming left V 3 bases short and J 0 bases short, with 6 bases between.